This T cell receptor (beta chain) was obtained from a study of cytomegalovirus exposure and HLA in healthy donors. The V end was cut by 5 bases, the J end by 6 bases, with 14 bases between. Germline V gives CDR1 LGHNT, CDR2 FRNRAP. This CDR3 region has 13 residues. The PCR had 60 Vbeta and 13 Jbeta primers. The repertoire was sequenced with immunoSEQ multiplex PCR; TCRdb's copy has only in-frame clones and lacks some. The data show about 180,000 clones, about 77% seen once. The source is a man in his fifties or sixties in good health and CMV-seronegative. The chain carries TRBV12-5 and TRBJ2-7; TRBD1 might be the D (8 bases). Sequencing was carried out using PBMCs. The CDR3 reads CASGLTGGGEQYF. CDR3 coding DNA: TGTGCTAGTGGTCTCACAGGGGGGGGCGAGCAGTACTTC.